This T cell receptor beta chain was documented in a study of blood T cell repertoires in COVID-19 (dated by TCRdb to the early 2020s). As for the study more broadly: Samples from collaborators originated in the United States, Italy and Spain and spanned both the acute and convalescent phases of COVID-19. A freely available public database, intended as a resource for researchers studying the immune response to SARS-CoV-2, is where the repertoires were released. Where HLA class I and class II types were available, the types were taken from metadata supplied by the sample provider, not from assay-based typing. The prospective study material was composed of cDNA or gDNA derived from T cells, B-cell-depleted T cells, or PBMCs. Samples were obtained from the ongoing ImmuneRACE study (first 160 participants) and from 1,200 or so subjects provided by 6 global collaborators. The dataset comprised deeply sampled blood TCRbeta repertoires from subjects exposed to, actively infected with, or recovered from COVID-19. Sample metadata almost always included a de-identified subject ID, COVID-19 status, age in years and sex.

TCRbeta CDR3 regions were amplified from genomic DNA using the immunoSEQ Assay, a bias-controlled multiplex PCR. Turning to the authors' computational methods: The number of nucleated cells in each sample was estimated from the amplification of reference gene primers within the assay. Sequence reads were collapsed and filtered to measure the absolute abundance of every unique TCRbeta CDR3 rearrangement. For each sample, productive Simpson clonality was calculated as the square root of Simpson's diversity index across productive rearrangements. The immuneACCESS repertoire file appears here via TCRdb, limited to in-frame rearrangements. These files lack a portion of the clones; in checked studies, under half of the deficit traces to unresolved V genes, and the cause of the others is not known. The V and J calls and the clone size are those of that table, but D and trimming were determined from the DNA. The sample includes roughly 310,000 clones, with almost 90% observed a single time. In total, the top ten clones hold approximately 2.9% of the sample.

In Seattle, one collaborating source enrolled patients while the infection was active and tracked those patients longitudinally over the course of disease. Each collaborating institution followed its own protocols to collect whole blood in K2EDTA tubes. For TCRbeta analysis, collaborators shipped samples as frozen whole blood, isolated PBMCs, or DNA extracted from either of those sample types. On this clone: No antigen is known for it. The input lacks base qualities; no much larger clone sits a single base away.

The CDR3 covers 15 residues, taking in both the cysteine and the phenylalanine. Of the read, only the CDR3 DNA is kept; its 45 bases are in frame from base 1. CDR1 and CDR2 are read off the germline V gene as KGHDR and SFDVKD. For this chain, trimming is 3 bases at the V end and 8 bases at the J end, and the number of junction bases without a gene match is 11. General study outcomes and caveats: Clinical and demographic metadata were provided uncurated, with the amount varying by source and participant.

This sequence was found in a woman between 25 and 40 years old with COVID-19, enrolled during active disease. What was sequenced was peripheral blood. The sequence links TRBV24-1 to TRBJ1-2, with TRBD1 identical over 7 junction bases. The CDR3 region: CATSDPGQTFYGYTF. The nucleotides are TGTGCCACCAGTGATCCGGGACAGACCTTTTACGGCTACACCTTC.